This is a list of T cell receptor beta chains from one sample in a study of cytomegalovirus exposure and HLA in healthy donors. Here immunoSEQ multiplex PCR was the method, and the copy in TCRdb shows in-frame clones only, minus some. Among tens of thousands of clones listed, around four fifths were seen once. Sequences were obtained from PBMCs. The receptors come from a man aged 30 to 39 in good health and CMV-seronegative. Each CDR3 is given with its conserved first and last residue. A D gene is named only where the DNA matches it firmly. Not every row has a clone size; where given, it reads once, few, many or a size class.

TRBV6-5	-	-	TRBJ2-3	CASSYYSSSTDTQYF	TGTGCCAGCAGTTACTATAGTAGTAGCACAGATACGCAGTATTTT
TRBV9	few	-	TRBJ1-1	CASSTRRGGGALNTEAFF	TGTGCCAGCAGCACGAGGCGCGGCGGGGGGGCGTTGAACACTGAAGCTTTCTTT
TRBV5-6	-	-	TRBJ1-4	CASSLGNGRSFF	TGTGCCAGCAGCTTAGGTAACGGGAGGAGTTTTTTT
TRBV7-8	-	-	TRBJ2-3	CASSSQGRDTDTQYF	TGTGCCAGCAGCTCCCAGGGTAGGGACACAGATACGCAGTATTTT
TRBV7-2	-	-	TRBJ2-7	CASSLFGGGTGSRHTNF	-
TRBV7-6	-	-	TRBJ1-1	CASSLSGYNTEAFF	TGTGCCAGCAGCTTATCAGGGTATAACACTGAAGCTTTCTTT
TRBV19	-	-	TRBJ1-5	CASTRGLIVGNQPQHF	TGTGCCAGTACGAGGGGACTAATTGTGGGCAATCAGCCCCAGCATTTT
TRBV7-9	-	-	TRBJ1-1	CASTPADPNRETNTEAFF	TGTGCCAGCACGCCCGCGGATCCAAACAGGGAAACGAACACTGAAGCTTTCTTT
TRBV5-1	-	TRBD2	TRBJ2-3	CASSLPSGNTDTQYF	TGCGCCAGCAGCTTGCCTAGCGGGAACACAGATACGCAGTATTTT
TRBV11-2	-	TRBD1	TRBJ2-2	CASSWKTGGAGRTGELFF	TGTGCCAGCAGCTGGAAGACAGGGGGCGCGGGGAGGACCGGGGAGCTGTTTTTT
TRBV5-6	once	TRBD1	TRBJ2-7	CASSGTGFYEQYF	TGTGCCAGCAGCGGGACAGGTTTCTACGAGCAGTACTTC
TRBV5-1	-	TRBD2	TRBJ2-3	CASSLSSGVRDTQYF	TGCGCCAGCAGCTTAAGTAGCGGGGTGAGAGATACGCAGTATTTT
TRBV4-1	once	TRBD2	TRBJ2-2	CASSQLIRTSGSRGRLFF	TGCGCCAGCAGCCAACTAATCAGGACTAGCGGGAGCCGAGGGCGGCTGTTTTTT
TRBV28	-	-	TRBJ1-2	CASSFDNYYGYTF	TGTGCCAGCAGTTTTGACAACTACTATGGCTACACCTTC
TRBV25-1	-	TRBD2	TRBJ2-3	CASTPLGLAGVTDTQYF	TGTGCCAGCACTCCCTTGGGACTAGCGGGAGTCACAGATACGCAGTATTTT
TRBV7-8	-	-	TRBJ2-2	CASSLVYAGAGELFF	TGTGCCAGCAGCTTAGTCTATGCAGGGGCCGGGGAGCTGTTTTTT
TRBV7-9	-	-	TRBJ2-3	CASSPRGPDTQYF	TGTGCCAGCAGCCCGCGGGGACCAGATACGCAGTATTTT
TRBV2	-	-	TRBJ2-7	CATKTEQQSYEQYF	TGTGCCACCAAAACGGAACAGCAAAGCTACGAGCAGTACTTC
TRBV7-9	few	-	TRBJ1-5	CASSPIRTGSRPQHF	TGTGCCAGCAGCCCAATACGGACGGGAAGTAGGCCCCAGCATTTT
TRBV10-3	-	TRBD1	TRBJ1-5	CAISPTGTANNQPQHF	TGTGCCATCAGTCCTACCGGGACAGCTAACAATCAGCCCCAGCATTTT
TRBV28	-	TRBD1	TRBJ2-7	CASRETGGGDEQYF	TGTGCCAGCAGGGAGACAGGGGGCGGCGACGAGCAGTACTTC
TRBV11-2	-	TRBD1	TRBJ2-6	CASSHIRGTGNSGANVLTF	TGTGCCAGCAGCCACATTAGGGGGACAGGGAACTCTGGGGCCAACGTCCTGACTTTC
TRBV4-2	-	-	TRBJ2-3	CASSQAELADTQYF	TGTGCCAGCAGCCAAGCCGAGCTAGCGGATACGCAGTATTTT
TRBV4-1	-	-	TRBJ1-3	CASSQEAISGRGIYF	TGCGCCAGCAGCCAAGAAGCAATATCTGGAAGGGGCATATATTTT
TRBV27	few	TRBD1	TRBJ2-7	CASSLTGGGTEQYF	TGTGCCAGCAGTTTGACAGGGGGTGGAACCGAGCAGTACTTC
TRBV28	-	-	TRBJ2-1	CASRPSWLANPNSYNEQFF	TGTGCCAGCAGACCCTCGTGGCTAGCGAACCCGAATTCCTACAATGAGCAGTTCTTC
TRBV7-9	-	-	TRBJ1-1	CASSLGGLNTEAFF	TGTGCCAGCAGCTTGGGGGGGCTAAACACTGAAGCTTTCTTT
TRBV27	-	TRBD2	TRBJ2-7	CASSLERGDSYEQYF	TGTGCCAGCAGTTTAGAACGGGGGGACTCCTACGAGCAGTACTTC
TRBV30	few	-	TRBJ1-2	CAWSGSFYGYTF	TGTGCCTGGAGTGGGAGCTTCTATGGCTACACCTTC
TRBV2	-	TRBD1	TRBJ2-3	CASSEADRGLTDTQYF	TGTGCCAGCAGTGAAGCGGACAGGGGGCTAACAGATACGCAGTATTTT
TRBV28	once	-	TRBJ1-4	CASSTTDATNEKLFF	TGTGCCAGCAGTACGACTGATGCAACTAATGAAAAACTGTTTTTT
TRBV6-5	-	-	TRBJ2-4	CASSAALAKNIQYF	TGTGCCAGCAGTGCGGCCCTAGCCAAAAACATTCAGTACTTC
TRBV15	-	-	TRBJ2-3	CATSRDTRAEVTQYF	TGTGCCACCAGCAGAGATACTAGGGCAGAGGTTACGCAGTATTTT
TRBV5-1	-	-	TRBJ2-3	CASSLRGYSTDTQYF	TGCGCCAGCAGCTTGAGGGGTTACAGCACAGATACGCAGTATTTT
TRBV7-2	-	-	TRBJ2-2	CASSLYRADTGELFF	TGTGCCAGCAGCTTGTACAGGGCCGACACCGGGGAGCTGTTTTTT
TRBV29-1	-	-	TRBJ1-1	CSVETGFYYTEAFF	TGCAGCGTTGAAACAGGGTTTTATTACACTGAAGCTTTCTTT
TRBV2	-	-	TRBJ1-5	CASSMRGTQPQHF	TGTGCCAGCAGTATGCGGGGTACGCAGCCCCAGCATTTT
TRBV18	-	TRBD1	TRBJ2-6	CASSRLRDRGLGPGANVLTF	TGTGCCAGCTCACGACTTCGGGACAGGGGGCTGGGGCCTGGGGCCAACGTCCTGACTTTC
TRBV30	-	-	TRBJ2-3	CAWRRQSTDTQYF	TGTGCCTGGAGAAGACAGAGCACAGATACGCAGTATTTT
TRBV28	-	-	TRBJ2-3	CASTPGYSGTDTQYF	TGTGCCAGCACCCCAGGGTATTCTGGCACAGATACGCAGTATTTT
TRBV6-5	-	-	TRBJ1-1	CASSYSSDEAFF	TGTGCCAGCAGTTACTCCTCAGATGAAGCTTTCTTT
TRBV15	-	TRBD1	TRBJ1-2	CATSMPTGAGSARGYTF	TGTGCCACCAGCATGCCAACAGGGGCAGGGTCGGCCCGTGGCTACACCTTC
TRBV11-3	-	-	TRBJ2-2	CASPEVPGELFF	TGTGCCAGCCCCGAGGTTCCCGGGGAGCTGTTTTTT
TRBV7-9	-	-	TRBJ2-3	CASSLEAGSTDTQYF	TGTGCCAGCAGCTTAGAGGCAGGGAGCACAGATACGCAGTATTTT
TRBV4-3	-	-	TRBJ1-1	CASSQEQSYTEAFF	TGCGCCAGCAGCCAAGAACAGAGTTACACTGAAGCTTTCTTT
TRBV5-1	-	-	TRBJ1-2	CASSFDLYGGGYTF	TGCGCCAGCAGCTTCGACCTGTATGGAGGGGGCTACACCTTC
TRBV27	once	-	TRBJ2-3	CASSLFWVGGHSTDTQYF	TGTGCCAGCAGTTTATTCTGGGTTGGCGGCCATAGCACAGATACGCAGTATTTT
TRBV29-1	once	TRBD1	TRBJ2-5	CSVEDLLGQHQETQYF	TGCAGCGTTGAAGATCTTCTGGGACAGCATCAAGAGACCCAGTACTTC
TRBV20-1	-	-	TRBJ1-1	CRVSKNTEAFF	TGCAGGGTCTCTAAAAACACTGAAGCTTTCTTT
TRBV9	-	-	TRBJ1-2	CASSATLIPATGTNYGYTF	TGTGCCAGCAGCGCCACTCTCATCCCGGCGACAGGTACTAACTATGGCTACACCTTC
TRBV16	-	-	TRBJ1-6	CASSSSRVSYGSPLHF	TGTGCCAGCAGCTCCTCCAGGGTCTCCTATGGTTCACCCCTCCACTTT
TRBV4-2	few	-	TRBJ1-5	CASSHETGPQHF	TGTGCCAGCAGCCACGAGACAGGGCCCCAGCATTTT